Below are 31 T cell receptor beta chains sequenced from a single sample in a study of blood T cell repertoires in COVID-19. The method was immunoSEQ multiplex PCR; TCRdb's version includes in-frame clones alone and lacks a portion of them. Here the sample spans hundreds of thousands of clones, about 90% being singletons. The sequenced sample was peripheral blood. These receptors all come from a woman aged 18-30 years who had recovered from COVID-19.

The chain is built from TRBV7-2 and TRBJ1-6; D unresolved. The CDR3 runs to 16 residues. V was shortened by 5 bases and J by 10 bases, with 21 bases between the two germline ends. CDR1 and CDR2 (germline): SGHTA, FQGNSA. Here the CDR3 reads CASSPSGEGSLSPLHF. The CDR3 coding sequence is TGTGCCAGCAGCCCTTCGGGTGAGGGTTCTCTCTCACCCCTCCACTTT.

The chain recombines TRBV6-5 with TRBJ1-5; D is unclear. Germline V gene sequence: CDR1 MNHEY, CDR2 SVGAGI. The CDR3 is 15 amino acids. The V end was cut by 6 bases, the J end by 3 bases, with 15 bases between. The CDR3 sequence is CASRSRELINQPQHF. CDR3 sequence (DNA): TGTGCCAGCAGGTCGAGGGAACTAATCAATCAGCCCCAGCATTTT.

The V and J genes are TRBV4-3 and TRBJ1-1; 7 positions match TRBD1. This CDR3 comprises 15 residues. V shed 4 bases, J shed 0 bases, and the junction held 5 bases outside the gene matches. From germline, CDR1 is LGHNA and CDR2 YSLEER. This CDR3 is CASSPGQHLNTEAFF. The CDR3, as DNA: TGCGCCAGCAGCCCGGGACAGCATCTGAACACTGAAGCTTTCTTT.

The chain links TRBV14 to TRBJ1-3; unclear D gene. The V gene's germline CDR1 is SGHDN and CDR2 FVKESK. The CDR3 length is 16 residues. Trimming took off 2 bases at V and 0 bases at J, with 11 bases between the two ends. The CDR3 DNA is TGTGCCAGCAGCCAATATCGCGGTAGCTCTGGAAACACCATATATTTT. Encoded protein: CASSQYRGSSGNTIYF.

With respect to this clone: Given the absence of the conserved phenylalanine or tryptophan at the CDR3 end, a read error is likely. It is unclear where the CDR3 begins or ends on the DNA, so no DNA is shown, and the CDR3 is as TCRdb lists it. The chain employs TRBV4-3 and TRBJ1-2; the listed D gene, TRBD1, was not tested against the DNA. Both ends counted, the CDR3 spans 13 residues. In germline, CDR1 is LGHNA, CDR2 YSLEER. CDR3 region: CASSHRSSTHLSV.

The chain combines TRBV3-1 (or the pseudogene TRBV3-2) with TRBJ1-1; no definite D call. Looked up from germline, CDR1 is LGHDT and CDR2 is YNNKEL (reference sequence). V gave up 1 base and J gave up 6 bases, with 12 bases separating them. The CDR3 spans 14 residues. The CDR3 protein is CASSQVGGRPEAFF. CDR3 sequence (DNA): TGTGCCAGCAGCCAAGTGGGAGGCAGGCCTGAAGCTTTCTTT.

This CDR3 is CASSLRLAGGPGDTGELFF. The DNA of the CDR3 is TGTGCCAGCAGCCTTAGACTAGCGGGAGGGCCAGGTGACACCGGGGAGCTGTTTTTT. The chain recombines TRBV9 with TRBJ2-2, with 14 bases fitting TRBD2. This CDR3 has 19 residues. J lost 3 bases, V lost 4 bases, and 11 bases had no gene match. CDR1 SGDLS and CDR2 YYNGEE come from the germline V gene.

CDR3 bases: TGTGCCAGCAGCGACACCGGGACACCACTTAGAGGGAACTCTGGGGCCAACGTCCTGACTTTC. It specifies CASSDTGTPLRGNSGANVLTF. J is TRBJ2-6 and V is TRBV6-2 or TRBV6-3; maybe TRBD1 (6 bases). CDR3 length: 21 amino acids. Trimming stripped 6 bases from V and 0 bases from J, with 27 bases between. Germline V gives CDR1 MNHEY, CDR2 SVGEGT.

The V call is TRBV7-8, the J call TRBJ2-1; 8 positions match TRBD2. The CDR3 extends over 18 amino acids. The germline V gene has CDR1 SGHVS and CDR2 FQNEAQ. The ends lost 5 bases at V and 7 bases at J; junction bases unmatched: 19. This CDR3 reads CASSRGFYGRAKGNEQFF. CDR3 DNA sequence: TGTGCCAGCAGCCGAGGCTTTTACGGGAGGGCCAAGGGAAATGAGCAGTTCTTC.

This chain uses TRBV29-1 with TRBJ1-1; D perhaps matches TRBD1 (6 bases). The CDR3 loop spans 14 amino acids. Germline values: CDR1 SQVTM, CDR2 ANQGSEA. V lost 6 bases, J lost 6 bases, and 20 bases lay in between. The CDR3 DNA is TGCAGCGTCCCAGGGGTACAGGGTTCCGCTGAAGCTTTCTTT. It encodes CSVPGVQGSAEAFF.

About this clone itself: The sample carries other DNA sequences with the same CDR3. The chain couples TRBV27 to TRBJ1-2; possible D gene TRBD1, 6 bases. Trimming took off 5 bases at V and 8 bases at J, with 12 bases between the two ends. CDR1 is MNHEY and CDR2 is SMNVEV in the germline V gene (reference sequence). This CDR3 comprises 12 residues. The CDR3: CASSLTGFGYTF. The CDR3 DNA reads as TGTGCCAGCAGTCTAACAGGGTTCGGCTACACCTTC.

The chain has TRBV2 and TRBJ1-3; D may be TRBD1 (6 bases). The CDR3 runs 18 residues. Germline V lookup: CDR1 SNHLY, CDR2 FYNNEI. Trimming took 6 bases from V and 0 from J, leaving 21 bases between them. The CDR3 DNA reads TGTGCCAGCAGCGGAGCAAATACGGGACAATACTCTGGAAACACCATATATTTT. It translates to CASSGANTGQYSGNTIYF.

The chain combines TRBV29-1 with TRBJ1-3; no clear D gene. Germline V lookup: CDR1 SQVTM, CDR2 ANQGSEA. V dropped 4 bases and J dropped 4 bases, with 14 bases sitting between them. The CDR3 covers 14 residues. CDR3 bases: TGCAGCGTTGTAAACGGTACTGCAGGAAACACCATATATTTT. It specifies CSVVNGTAGNTIYF.

The gene calls are TRBV11-2 and TRBJ2-1; D uncertain. Trimming stripped 1 base from V and 5 bases from J, with 18 bases between. This CDR3 region has 17 residues. Germline-derived CDR1 and CDR2 are SGHAT and FQNNGV. The CDR3 sequence: CASSLVSGYTLNNEQFF. CDR3 in DNA: TGTGCCAGCAGCTTAGTCTCGGGTTACACGTTGAACAATGAGCAGTTCTTC.

The chain employs TRBV13 and TRBJ2-2; D remains unclear. This CDR3 comprises 13 residues. With 8 bases removed from V and 8 bases from J, the gap between germline ends came to 15 bases. Germline V gene sequence: CDR1 PRHDT, CDR2 FYEKMQ (reference sequence). The CDR3 reads CASCRILTGELFF. The CDR3 coding sequence is TGTGCCAGCTGCCGTATTCTGACTGGGGAGCTGTTTTTT.

The V gene is TRBV12-5, the J gene TRBJ2-5, with 9 bases fitting TRBD2. The V gene end was trimmed by 2 bases and the J gene end by 14 bases; junction bases not matched to a gene: 24. This CDR3 region has 18 residues. The germline gives CDR1 LGHNT, CDR2 FRNRAP. CDR3 in amino acids: CASGLPEMGSGRCKGGYF. CDR3 DNA: TGTGCTAGTGGTTTGCCTGAAATGGGGAGCGGGAGGTGCAAGGGGGGTTACTTC.

The table lists this clone with a count of one. The chain is built from TRBV5-4 and TRBJ1-2, with 10 positions matching TRBD1. The CDR3 runs 18 residues. With V trimmed by 1 base and J by 3 bases, 12 bases remained unmatched. Germline V lookup: CDR1 SGHNT, CDR2 YYREEE (reference sequence). The CDR3 is CASSLSRTGGVEDYGYTF. The CDR3 nucleotides are TGTGCCAGCAGCTTGTCCCGGACAGGGGGAGTGGAGGACTATGGCTACACCTTC. The complete variable domain, with remaining parts taken from reference TRBV5-4 and TRBJ1-2, reads ETGVTQSPTHLIKTRGQQVTLRCSSQSGHNTVSWYQQALGQGPQFIFQYYREEENGRGNFPPRFSGLQFPNYSSELNVNALELDDSALYLCASSLSRTGGVEDYGYTFGSGTRLTVV.

CDR3 sequence reads: CASMKRELGKNIQYF. The CDR3 coding sequence is TGTGCCAGCATGAAGCGGGAGCTTGGCAAAAACATTCAGTACTTC. The V and J genes are TRBV2 and TRBJ2-4; the match to TRBD2 covers 8 bases. The trim removed 7 bases at V and 3 bases at J, leaving 8 bases unmatched. Germline V gives CDR1 SNHLY, CDR2 FYNNEI. The CDR3 is 15 amino acids. Filled out from reference TRBV2 and TRBJ2-4, the complete variable domain reads EPEVTQTPSHQVTQMGQEVILRCVPISNHLYFYWYRQILGQKVEFLVSFYNNEISEKSEIFDDQFSVERPDGSNFTLKIRSTKLEDSAMYFCASMKRELGKNIQYFGAGTRLSVL.

This sequence joins TRBV13 and TRBJ2-1; a weak D match, TRBD1 (6 bases). V lost 3 bases and J lost 5, with 11 bases in between. The CDR3 is 14 residues long. Germline V lookup: CDR1 PRHDT, CDR2 FYEKMQ (reference sequence). Here the CDR3 DNA reads TGTGCCAGCAGCTTCCCTACAGGGAACAATGAGCAGTTCTTC. Protein sequence: CASSFPTGNNEQFF. Based on the CDR3 plus reference TRBV13 and TRBJ2-1, the full variable domain is AAGVIQSPRHLIKEKRETATLKCYPIPRHDTVYWYQQGPGQDPQFLISFYEKMQSDKGSIPDRFSAQQFSDYHSELNMSSLELGDSALYFCASSFPTGNNEQFFGPGTRLTVL.

The chain joins TRBV7-9 to TRBJ1-5, with D possibly matching TRBD1 (5 bases). The CDR3 loop spans 14 amino acids. Germline V gene data show CDR1 as SEHNR and CDR2 as FQNEAQ (reference sequence). Trimming removed 4 bases at V and 5 bases at J, with 12 bases between. The CDR3 is CASSYGGGDQPQHF. Here the CDR3 DNA reads TGTGCCAGCAGCTACGGGGGGGGAGATCAGCCCCAGCATTTT.

This clone appeared a few times. V and J are TRBV28 and TRBJ1-6; a weak D match, TRBD1 (6 bases). The CDR3 contains 15 residues. V was trimmed by 8 bases and J by 3 bases, leaving 14 bases between them. Germline loops: CDR1 MDHEN, CDR2 SYDVKM. The CDR3 nucleotides read TGTGCCAGCCGGACAGCCAACCTCTATAATTCACCCCTCCACTTT. It yields the protein CASRTANLYNSPLHF.

The V and J genes are TRBV6-5 and TRBJ1-2; TRBD1 might be the D (6 bases). Trimming cost V 6 bases and J 8 bases, with 19 bases left between them. In germline, CDR1 is MNHEY, CDR2 SVGAGI. The length of the CDR3 is 14 residues. CDR3 DNA: TGTGCCAGCAGGGAGATCAGGGGCGCAAGAGGCTACACCTTC. Translating gives CASREIRGARGYTF.

This chain links TRBV30 with TRBJ1-1; no reliable D call. Per germline, CDR1 GTSNPN and CDR2 SVGIG (reference sequence). CDR3 length: 15 residues. The V gene lost 0 bases and the J gene lost 2 bases, with 13 bases spanning the gap. CDR3 residues: CAWSVLRRYNTEAFF. DNA of the CDR3: TGTGCCTGGAGTGTACTCAGGCGATACAACACTGAAGCTTTCTTT.

This chain joins TRBV6-5 and TRBJ1-2; TRBD1 aligns across 7 bases. Trimming at V came to 6 bases and at J to 9 bases, leaving 10 bases not matched to a gene. In germline, CDR1 is MNHEY, CDR2 SVGAGI. CDR3 length: 13 residues. CDR3 loop: CASRAWTGDSYTF. Written as DNA, the CDR3 is TGTGCCAGCAGGGCCTGGACAGGAGATAGCTACACCTTC.

This chain links TRBV5-1 with TRBJ2-5; D may be TRBD2 (6 bases). Looked up from germline, CDR1 is SGHRS and CDR2 is YFSETQ. Trimming took off 0 bases at V and 2 bases at J, with 11 bases between the two ends. The CDR3 covers 15 residues. CDR3 sequence: CASSLVGGPQETQYF. CDR3 sequence (DNA): TGCGCCAGCAGCTTGGTCGGGGGTCCGCAAGAGACCCAGTACTTC.

Here the CDR3 DNA reads TGTGCCTGGTCCGAACCCCGGACAGGGGATGGCTACACCTTC. It translates to CAWSEPRTGDGYTF. The chain combines TRBV30 with TRBJ1-2; 9 bases fit TRBD1. The CDR3 is 14 residues long. CDR1 GTSNPN and CDR2 SVGIG come from the germline V gene (reference sequence). Germline trimming cut 5 bases from V and 6 bases from J; bases unmatched to any gene: 10.

The chain carries TRBV30 and TRBJ2-3; no firm D call. The CDR3 covers 13 residues. In germline, CDR1 is GTSNPN, CDR2 SVGIG (reference sequence). Trimming stripped 5 bases from V and 0 bases from J, with 9 bases between. The DNA for the CDR3 is TGTGCCTGGGGTTTTAGCAGCACAGATACGCAGTATTTT. Protein sequence: CAWGFSSTDTQYF. Full variable domain (missing parts from reference TRBV30 and TRBJ2-3): SQTIHQWPATLVQPVGSPLSLECTVEGTSNPNLYWYRQAAGRGLQLLFYSVGIGQISSEVPQNLSASRPQDRQFILSSKKLLLSDSGFYLCAWGFSSTDTQYFGPGTRLTVL.

The chain uses TRBV19 and TRBJ1-1; possible D gene TRBD1, 5 bases. With 5 bases removed from V and 1 base from J, the gap between germline ends came to 14 bases. CDR1 is LNHDA and CDR2 is SQIVND in the germline V gene (reference sequence). The CDR3 totals 15 residues. The CDR3 here is CASSGLGHPNTEAFF. In DNA form, the CDR3 reads TGTGCCAGTAGTGGTCTCGGACACCCGAACACTGAAGCTTTCTTT.

The V gene is TRBV4-1, the J gene TRBJ2-1, with 10 bases matching TRBD2. Germline trimming cut 5 bases from V and 5 bases from J; bases unmatched to any gene: 9. CDR3 length: 16 amino acids. The germline gives CDR1 MGHRA, CDR2 YSYEKL. The CDR3 nucleotides read TGCGCCAGCAGCTCCCGGACTAGCGGAGAGAACAATGAGCAGTTCTTC. It yields the protein CASSSRTSGENNEQFF.

This clone appeared a single time. The V call is TRBV10-2, the J call TRBJ2-3; the D is unclear. Trimming stripped 8 bases from V and 5 bases from J, with 14 bases between. Germline V gene data show CDR1 as WSHSY and CDR2 as SAAADI. This CDR3 is 13 amino acids long. CDR3 protein: CASRKNRVDTQYF. The CDR3 DNA follows: TGCGCCAGCCGGAAAAACCGGGTAGATACGCAGTATTTT.

V gene TRBV19 combines with J gene TRBJ2-1; 8 bases align to TRBD2. The V gene's germline CDR1 is LNHDA and CDR2 SQIVND (reference sequence). The CDR3 has 15 residues. V gave up 6 bases and J gave up 7 bases; unmatched junction bases: 11. CDR3 coding DNA: TGTGCCAGTAGCATTAGGGCGGGGGGTAGGAATGAGCAGTTCTTC. This translates into CASSIRAGGRNEQFF.